This is a list of T cell receptor beta chains from one sample in a study of cytomegalovirus exposure and HLA in healthy donors. TCRdb keeps only in-frame clones here, not all; method: immunoSEQ multiplex PCR. The sample lists more than 95,000 clones, 75% to 85% occurring once. Input material: PBMCs. These receptors were taken from a man aged 25 to 40 in good health and CMV-seronegative. CDR3s include the opening cysteine and the closing phenylalanine or tryptophan. D genes are given only for firm matches. Rows may omit the clone size; those that give it use once, few, many or a size class.

j_call v_call d_call clone_size cdr3_nt cdr3_aa
TRBJ1-1 TRBV19 . . TGTGCCAGTAGTACAACCCATGCCGGGCGGGCTGAAGCTTTCTTT CASSTTHAGRAEAFF
TRBJ1-5 TRBV19 . . TGTGCCAGTAGTTACAGGGTCCAACAGCCCCAGAATTTT CASSYRVQQPQNF
TRBJ1-5 TRBV28 . . TGTGCCAGCAGTACTACCGGGACTGCATATAGCAATCAGCCCCAGCATTTT CASSTTGTAYSNQPQHF
TRBJ1-4 TRBV5-1 TRBD1 . TGCGCCAGCAGCTTAGGACAGGATGCAACTAATGAAAAACTGTTTTTT CASSLGQDATNEKLFF
TRBJ2-5 TRBV25-1 TRBD1 . TGTGCCAGCAGTGTACCGGACAGGGGGCGGCAAGAGACCCAGTACTTC CASSVPDRGRQETQYF
TRBJ1-2 TRBV5-6 TRBD1 . TGTGCCAGCAGCTTTGGGACAGTTCACTATGGCTACACCTTC CASSFGTVHYGYTF
TRBJ1-6 TRBV2 . . TGTGCCAGCAGTGAAGGGGGCCTTAACGGTTCACCCCTCCACTTT CASSEGGLNGSPLHF
TRBJ2-7 TRBV28 TRBD1 once TGTGCCAGCAGTACTGCCGGGACAGGGGTTATCGAGCAGTACTTC CASSTAGTGVIEQYF
TRBJ1-5 TRBV7-2 TRBD1 . TGTGCCAGCAGCTTAGGGGACAGGGAGGCTCAGCCCCAGCATTTT CASSLGDREAQPQHF
TRBJ2-1 TRBV5-1 . once TGCGCCAGCAGCTTGGCCGGAGGGGCGCCGTTTGTCAATGAGCAGTTCTTC CASSLAGGAPFVNEQFF
TRBJ1-2 TRBV5-6 TRBD1 . TGTGCCAGCAAGAGGGACAGTACCAACTATGGCTACACCTTC CASKRDSTNYGYTF
TRBJ2-1 TRBV7-9 TRBD2 few TGTGCCAGCACGGATCCGGGGGGCTCCTACAATGAGCAGTTCTTC CASTDPGGSYNEQFF
TRBJ2-2 TRBV11-1 . . TGTGCCAGCAGCTTACACTCTAGCGCGGGGGAGCTGTTTTTT CASSLHSSAGELFF
TRBJ1-2 TRBV5-1 . . TGCGCCAGCAGCTTGAATCAGGGTGACTATGGCTACACCTTC CASSLNQGDYGYTF
TRBJ2-5 TRBV7-4 TRBD1 . TGTGCCAGCAGCTTAGGAGGACAGGTTTTGGGAGAGACCCAGTACTTC CASSLGGQVLGETQYF